Below, 24 T cell receptor beta chains from the same sample are listed, as sequenced in a study of spatial heterogeneity in lung cancer. MiXCR was run by TCRdb on the 5' RACE reads, yielding one entry per CDR3 protein. The table records 2,500 to 3,000 distinct CDR3 sequences, roughly 49% of them present only once. Their cognate antigens are unknown. Noted time point: sample taken at primary tumor resection. General study points: One measure, the expanded intratumoral alpha and beta TCR count, tracked tumor mutation counts.

The specimen was lung tumor tissue, collected at surgery. These receptors were taken from a male donor with early-stage non-small cell lung cancer.

The chain links TRBV10-2 to TRBJ2-2, with D perhaps matching TRBD1 (6 bases). This CDR3 contains 13 residues. From germline, CDR1 is WSHSY and CDR2 SAAADI. The V end was cut by 7 bases, the J end by 8 bases, with 14 bases between. CDR3 bases: TGCGCCAGCAATCTCAGGGGAATAGGGGAGCTGTTTTTT. This encodes CASNLRGIGELFF.

The CDR3 DNA follows: TGCGCCAGCAGCCAAGAGGCAGGAACGTTCTCCTACGAGCAGTACTTC. Translating gives CASSQEAGTFSYEQYF. The chain has TRBV4-1 and TRBJ2-7; no reliable D call. The CDR3 length is 16 residues. V was shortened by 0 bases and J by 0 bases, with 12 bases between the two germline ends. Germline V gives CDR1 MGHRA, CDR2 YSYEKL.

V is TRBV18 and J is TRBJ2-7; no clear D. The V end lost 2 bases, the J end lost 7 bases, and 15 bases lay between the germline ends. CDR3 length: 14 residues. Germline-derived CDR1 and CDR2 are KGHSH and LQKENI. Written as DNA, the CDR3 is TGTGCCAGCTCACCAAGAGAGGCCGCCGGGGAGCAGTACTTC. Amino acid sequence: CASSPREAAGEQYF.

Only a few counts were recorded for this clonotype. The rearrangement uses TRBV9 and TRBJ1-5, with 7 bases identical to TRBD1. Germline lookup yields CDR1 SGDLS and CDR2 YYNGEE. The CDR3 contains 16 residues. V trimming: 5 bases; J trimming: 1 base; junction bases outside the gene matches: 9. CDR3 sequence (DNA): TGTGCCAGCAGAAACAGCAGGGGGGCGAGCAATCAGCCCCAGCATTTT. It codes for CASRNSRGASNQPQHF.

This clonotype is categorized as medium-sized. The chain uses TRBV29-1 and TRBJ1-5; 9 bases fit TRBD1. CDR3 length: 12 amino acids. The germline gives CDR1 SQVTM, CDR2 ANQGSEA. Unmatched junction bases numbered 4, after V lost 6 bases and J lost 7 bases. Here the CDR3 DNA reads TGCAGCGTAGTGGACAGGGGACAGCCCCAGCATTTT. Protein sequence: CSVVDRGQPQHF.

This chain uses TRBV9 with TRBJ2-7; 7 nucleotides line up with TRBD1. The V gene's germline CDR1 is SGDLS and CDR2 YYNGEE. V lost 1 base and J lost 0; bases outside the gene matches: 1. The CDR3 contains 14 residues. The CDR3 DNA reads TGTGCCAGCAGCGTATCAGGGGGCTCCTACGAGCAGTACTTC. It encodes CASSVSGGSYEQYF.

The rearrangement links TRBV7-8 to TRBJ1-1; 7 positions agree with TRBD1. The CDR3 covers 15 residues. Germline V gene sequence: CDR1 SGHVS, CDR2 FQNEAQ. The V gene end was trimmed by 0 bases and the J gene end by 6 bases; junction bases not matched to a gene: 7. The CDR3 loop is CASSLAVNRGSEAFF. The DNA of the CDR3 is TGTGCCAGCAGCTTAGCGGTTAACAGGGGATCTGAAGCTTTCTTT.

This clonotype is termed medium-sized. The V call is TRBV10-3, the J call TRBJ2-7; 8 bases are shared with TRBD2. V was pared by 10 bases and J by 6 bases, with 14 bases of the junction left unmatched. Germline values: CDR1 ENHRY, CDR2 SYGVKD. CDR3 length equals 14 residues. As DNA, the CDR3 is TGTGCCACGATGGCGCTAGCGGGTCTAGCCGAGCAGTACTTC. Translating gives CATMALAGLAEQYF.

This sequence joins TRBV10-1 and TRBJ1-1; D remains ambiguous. CDR1 is WNHNN, CDR2 SYGVQD, per germline (reference sequence). Trimming took off 4 bases at V and 5 bases at J, with 11 bases between the two ends. This CDR3 is 13 amino acids long. The CDR3 protein is CASSGHPGTEAFF. In DNA, the CDR3 is TGCGCCAGCAGTGGACACCCCGGGACTGAAGCTTTCTTT.

The chain employs TRBV11-2 and TRBJ2-3; TRBD2 might be the D (5 bases). The length of the CDR3 is 14 residues. Germline-derived CDR1 and CDR2 are SGHAT and FQNNGV. Trimming took 0 bases from V and 4 from J, leaving 8 bases between them. CDR3 nucleotides: TGTGCCAGCAGCTTAGATAGTAGCGCAGATACGCAGTATTTT. Translated, it gives CASSLDSSADTQYF.

The genes are TRBV7-2 and TRBJ2-7; D unresolved. CDR1 is SGHTA and CDR2 is FQGNSA in the germline V gene. This CDR3 is 12 amino acids long. V was pared by 3 bases and J by 5 bases, with 8 bases between. The CDR3 nucleotides read TGTGCCAGCAGCTTCATCAGGAACGAGCAGTACTTC. Its translation is CASSFIRNEQYF.

This clonotype showed up just a few times. This chain connects TRBV20-1 to TRBJ1-3; D ambiguous. This CDR3 spans 14 amino acids. Trimming left V 1 base short and J 3 bases short, with 10 bases between. CDR1 DFQATT and CDR2 SNEGSKA come from the germline V gene (reference sequence). CDR3 protein: CSARGRGSGNTIYF. CDR3 bases: TGCAGTGCTAGAGGTCGGGGAAGTGGAAACACCATATATTTT.

This clonotype was detected a few times. The chain carries TRBV4-3 and TRBJ2-4; maybe TRBD1 (5 bases). The CDR3 has 14 residues. V shed 0 bases and J shed 8 bases, with 11 bases lying between them. Germline V CDR1 and CDR2: LGHNA, YSLEER. CDR3 coding DNA: TGCGCCAGCAGCCAAGATAGGGGCCACGACATTCAGTACTTC. The encoded protein is CASSQDRGHDIQYF.

By proportion, this clonotype is medium-sized (0.01 to 0.1%). The chain combines TRBV4-3 with TRBJ1-2; D not certain. Trimming removed 1 base at V and 7 bases at J, with 7 bases between. CDR3 size: 12 residues. From germline, CDR1 is LGHNA and CDR2 YSLEER. The CDR3 sequence: CASSQAVGGYTF. As DNA, the CDR3 is TGCGCCAGCAGCCAAGCAGTGGGTGGCTACACCTTC.

CDR3 in amino acids: CASSYVVSGANVLTF. The DNA of the CDR3 is TGTGCCAGCAGTTACGTCGTCTCTGGGGCCAACGTCCTGACTTTC. V usage is TRBV6-2 or TRBV6-3 and J usage is TRBJ2-6, with unresolved D. V was shortened by 2 bases and J by 0 bases, with 5 bases between the two germline ends. CDR3 length: 15 residues. Looked up from germline, CDR1 is MNHEY and CDR2 is SVGEGT.

This clonotype was detected only a few times. The chain employs TRBV29-1 and TRBJ2-1; 13 positions match TRBD2. The junction had 7 bases not matched to a gene; V was cut back by 5 bases and J by 6 bases. Germline V lookup: CDR1 SQVTM, CDR2 ANQGSEA. This CDR3 comprises 15 residues. CDR3 region: CSVMGLAGLGNEQFF. The CDR3, as DNA: TGCAGCGTTATGGGACTAGCGGGGTTAGGCAATGAGCAGTTCTTC.

This clonotype has only one observation. V is TRBV11-1 and J is TRBJ2-1; D perhaps matches TRBD1 (5 bases). Trimming cost V 1 base and J 8 bases, with 12 bases left between them. This CDR3 comprises 14 residues. Germline loops: CDR1 SGHAT, CDR2 FQDESV (reference sequence). CDR3: CASSLVQGWDEQFF. CDR3 DNA sequence: TGTGCCAGCAGCTTAGTCCAGGGCTGGGATGAGCAGTTCTTC.

This clonotype has a handful of counts. The genes are TRBV29-1 and TRBJ2-2; D gene ambiguous. Trimming stripped 7 bases from V and 0 bases from J, with 9 bases between. Germline-derived CDR1 and CDR2 are SQVTM and ANQGSEA. CDR3 length: 13 residues. CDR3: CSAQTANTGELFF. The DNA for the CDR3 is TGCAGCGCCCAAACAGCGAACACCGGGGAGCTGTTTTTT.

Note on this clonotype: This could be a read error, since a much larger clone is one nucleotide away. The chain recombines TRBV28 with TRBJ2-5; D uncertain. Germline values: CDR1 MDHEN, CDR2 SYDVKM. This CDR3 comprises 13 residues. CDR3 loop: CVSSPGSQETQYF. In DNA, the CDR3 is TGTGTCAGCAGTCCAGGATCCCAAGAGACCCAGTACTTC.

Relative to its sample, this clonotype is medium-sized. The chain employs TRBV7-2 and TRBJ2-3; D might be TRBD1 or TRBD2, each matching 6 bases. This CDR3 contains 15 residues. Germline CDR1 and CDR2: SGHTA and FQGNSA. The V gene lost 1 base and the J gene lost 1 base, with 9 bases spanning the gap. The CDR3 reads CASSLVRGGTDTQYF. CDR3 in DNA: TGTGCCAGCAGCTTAGTAAGGGGGGGCACAGATACGCAGTATTTT.

In this sample, this clonotype turned up a few times. The chain uses TRBV7-3 and TRBJ2-7; D may be TRBD1 (6 bases). V lost 0 bases, J lost 6 bases, and 9 bases lay in between. Per the germline V gene, CDR1 is SGHTA and CDR2 is FQGTGA. The CDR3 is 13 amino acids. The CDR3 reads CASSLTLGGEQYF. In DNA, the CDR3 is TGTGCCAGCAGCTTAACTCTAGGGGGCGAGCAGTACTTC.

This chain uses TRBV28 with TRBJ2-1; D call uncertain. The length of the CDR3 is 15 residues. CDR1 is MDHEN and CDR2 is SYDVKM in the germline V gene. V was clipped by 4 bases and J by 0 bases, with 10 bases between them. CDR3 sequence (DNA): TGTGCCAGCAGTTCTTTAACGGTCTCCTACAATGAGCAGTTCTTC. Residues: CASSSLTVSYNEQFF.

The gene calls are TRBV20-1 and TRBJ1-5, with D hard to call. Germline lookup yields CDR1 DFQATT and CDR2 SNEGSKA (reference sequence). V lost 6 bases and J 2 bases, leaving 11 bases between the germline ends. There are 13 residues in the CDR3. CDR3 coding DNA: TGCAGTGCAGGGATGGTGGGCAATCAGCCCCAGCATTTT. Its translation: CSAGMVGNQPQHF.

This clonotype is medium-sized by share. The V and J genes are TRBV7-9 and TRBJ2-1, with D unresolved. The CDR3 is 14 residues long. The germline V and J ends were trimmed by 5 bases and 7 bases, with 15 bases remaining between them. Germline V gene data show CDR1 as SEHNR and CDR2 as FQNEAQ (reference sequence). CDR3 protein: CASSPEQLGNEQFF. The DNA of the CDR3 is TGTGCCAGCAGCCCCGAGCAGCTAGGGAATGAGCAGTTCTTC.